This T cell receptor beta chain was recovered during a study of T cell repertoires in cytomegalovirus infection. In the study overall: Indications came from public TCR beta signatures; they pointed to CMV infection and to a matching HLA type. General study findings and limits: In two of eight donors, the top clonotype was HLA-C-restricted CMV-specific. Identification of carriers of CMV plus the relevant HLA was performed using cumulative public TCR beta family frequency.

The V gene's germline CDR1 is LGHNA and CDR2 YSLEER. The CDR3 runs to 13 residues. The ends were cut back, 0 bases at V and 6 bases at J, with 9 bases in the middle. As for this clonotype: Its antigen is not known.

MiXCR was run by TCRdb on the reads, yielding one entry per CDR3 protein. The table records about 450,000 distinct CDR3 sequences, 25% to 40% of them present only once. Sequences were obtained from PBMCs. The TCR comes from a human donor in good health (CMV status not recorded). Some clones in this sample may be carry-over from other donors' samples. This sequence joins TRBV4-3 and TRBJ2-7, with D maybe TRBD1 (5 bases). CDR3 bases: TGCGCCAGCAGCCAAGAGGACATATCCGAGCAGTACTTC. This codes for CASSQEDISEQYF.